The next 27 T cell receptor beta chains were all read from a single sample in a study of T cells in Graves' hyperthyroidism and ophthalmopathy. Authors of the study amplified TCR beta CDR3 regions from RNA transcripts. With the HTBI primer set, the TCR CDR3 went through a first round of RT-PCR. TCRdb used MiXCR to reprocess the multiplex PCR reads, holding one entry per CDR3 protein. The profile shows 500,000 to 550,000 distinct CDR3 sequences, about 20% of them singletons. The sample comprised blood. These receptors originate from a middle-aged man with Graves' ophthalmopathy.

In the case of this clonotype: One base away lies a much larger clone, so this may be a sequencing read error. The chain uses TRBV5-1 and TRBJ1-1; TRBD1 agrees at 9 bases. Looked up from germline, CDR1 is SGHRS and CDR2 is YFSETQ. The CDR3 is 18 amino acids. The CDR3 DNA reads as TGCCCCAGCAGAAAACAGACCGGGACAGGGTGGGTGAACACTGAAGCTTTCTTT. Protein sequence: CPSRKQTGTGWVNTEAFF.

The V and J genes are TRBV5-1 and TRBJ1-6; D gene uncertain. The germline V and J ends were trimmed by 3 bases and 0 bases, with 22 bases remaining between them. The germline V gene has CDR1 SGHRS and CDR2 YFSETQ. This CDR3 spans 20 amino acids. For the CDR3, the DNA is TGCGCCAGCAGCTATTGGTCCCCCACGACAAGAAGCTCCTATAATTCACCCCTCCACTTT. Translation gives CASSYWSPTTRSSYNSPLHF.

There are many counts of this clonotype. The chain combines TRBV28 with TRBJ2-3; 7 nucleotides align to TRBD1. Trimming took 6 bases from V and 5 from J; bases not matched to a gene: 8. CDR1 MDHEN and CDR2 SYDVKM come from the germline V gene. The CDR3 totals 14 residues. CDR3 nucleotide sequence: TGTGCCAGCAGATTAGACAGGGCGAGAGATACGCAGTATTTT. It encodes CASRLDRARDTQYF.

V is TRBV28 and J is TRBJ1-1; tentatively, D is TRBD1 (5 bases). Germline CDR1 reads MDHEN; CDR2 reads SYDVKM. The CDR3 runs 11 residues. Between the trimmed V and J ends, which lost 2 bases and 13 bases, there was a span of 11 bases. For the CDR3, the DNA is TGTGCCAGCAGTTTACGGGCAGGGAATTTCTTT. Its translation is CASSLRAGNFF.

This clonotype was picked up a small number of times. The rearrangement links TRBV7-3 to TRBJ2-2; no firm D call. CDR1 and CDR2 (germline): SGHTA, FQGTGA. The germline V and J ends were trimmed by 8 bases and 5 bases, with 15 bases remaining between them. The CDR3 is 14 residues long. CDR3 sequence (DNA): TGTGCCAGCTCAAAGGGCCCCGTTACCGGGGAGCTGTTTTTT. It translates to CASSKGPVTGELFF.

This clonotype was detected once. V usage is TRBV6-2 or TRBV6-3 and J usage is TRBJ1-5; TRBD1 might be the D (5 bases). Germline CDR1 reads MNHEY; CDR2 reads SVGEGT. The CDR3 sequence is 15 residues long. V was pared by 5 bases and J by 4 bases, with 15 bases between. CDR3 sequence: CASSRGRGENQPQHF. The CDR3 DNA sequence: TGTGCCAGCAGTCGGGGACGAGGGGAGAATCAGCCCCAGCATTTT.

The V and J genes are TRBV4-1 and TRBJ2-4; no definite D call. CDR1 is MGHRA and CDR2 is YSYEKL in the germline V gene. This CDR3 is 14 amino acids long. V shed 8 bases and J shed 0 bases, with 11 bases lying between them. The CDR3, as DNA: TGCGCCAGCGGTCCCCCACTAGCCAAAAACATTCAGTACTTC. Translated, it gives CASGPPLAKNIQYF.

This clonotype appeared once. The chain's CDR3 is CASSQNAPGTGNTGELFF. As DNA, the CDR3 is TGTGCCAGCTCACAGAACGCCCCCGGGACAGGGAACACCGGGGAGCTGTTTTTT. The V gene is TRBV18, the J gene TRBJ2-2; TRBD1 agrees at 8 bases. The CDR3 runs to 18 residues. Germline V gene sequence: CDR1 KGHSH, CDR2 LQKENI. Trimming cost V 4 bases and J 1 base; bases outside gene matches: 11.

In its sample, this clonotype was seen many times. The CDR3 DNA is TGTGCCAGCAGCTTAGCTATTGAGTTGAACACTGAAGCTTTCTTT. This sequence encodes CASSLAIELNTEAFF. The chain uses TRBV11-2 and TRBJ1-1, with no clear D. V was cut by 1 base and J by 0 bases, with 9 bases left in between. Germline values: CDR1 SGHAT, CDR2 FQNNGV. The CDR3 runs 15 residues. The complete variable domain, with remaining parts taken from reference TRBV11-2 and TRBJ1-1, reads EAGVAQSPRYKIIEKRQSVAFWCNPISGHATLYWYQQILGQGPKLLIQFQNNGVVDDSQLPKDRFSAERLKGVDSTLKIQPAKLEDSAVYLCASSLAIELNTEAFFGQGTRLTVV.

This clonotype was picked up a small number of times. The chain links TRBV20-1 to TRBJ2-2; 7 bases are shared with TRBD1. V was pared by 3 bases and J by 7 bases, with 8 bases of the junction left unmatched. Germline V lookup: CDR1 DFQATT, CDR2 SNEGSKA (reference sequence). CDR3 length: 14 residues. The CDR3 region has the DNA TGCAGTGCTAGTGAGGGGGCGGTTGTCGGGGAGCTGTTTTTT. It encodes CSASEGAVVGELFF.

CDR3 protein: CASSFPDSGSLQLDSYNEQFF. CDR3 DNA: TGTGCCAGCAGCTTTCCAGATAGCGGGAGTCTCCAATTAGACTCCTACAATGAGCAGTTCTTC. The chain links TRBV7-2 to TRBJ2-1, with TRBD2 identical over 9 bases. After removal of 3 bases from V and 0 bases from J, the junction contained 18 bases not matched to a gene. The germline V gene encodes CDR1 SGHTA and CDR2 FQGNSA. The CDR3 length is 21 residues.

The chain joins TRBV5-6 to TRBJ1-1; D is ambiguous. Trimming took 0 bases from V and 7 from J, leaving 10 bases between them. The CDR3 consists of 13 residues. Germline V gene sequence: CDR1 SGHDT, CDR2 YYEEEE. CDR3 DNA sequence: TGTGCCAGCAGCTTGGTAGATCACCTTGAAGCTTTCTTT. This codes for CASSLVDHLEAFF.

The CDR3 region is CATSRARGTPLWRDTQYF. The CDR3 coding sequence is TGTGCCACCAGCAGGGCCCGGGGGACTCCACTGTGGAGGGATACGCAGTATTTT. The rearrangement uses TRBV15 and TRBJ2-3; D might be TRBD2 (6 bases). CDR1 LNHNV and CDR2 YYDKDF come from the germline V gene (reference sequence). CDR3 size: 18 residues. The germline V and J ends were trimmed by 3 bases and 6 bases, with 25 bases remaining between them.

This clonotype was found a few times. The chain combines TRBV28 with TRBJ2-7, with 8 bases fitting TRBD2. CDR1 MDHEN and CDR2 SYDVKM come from the germline V gene. CDR3 size: 15 residues. V lost 5 bases, J lost 2 bases, and 8 bases stayed unmatched. CDR3 protein: CASSPRGGAAYEQYF. In DNA, the CDR3 is TGTGCCAGCAGTCCCCGGGGGGGGGCCGCCTACGAGCAGTACTTC.

This clonotype showed up just a few times. The rearrangement joins TRBV30 to TRBJ2-2, with 7 bases lining up with TRBD1. CDR3 length: 16 amino acids. J gave up 5 bases and V 1 base, and 10 bases lay outside the gene matches. Per germline, CDR1 GTSNPN and CDR2 SVGIG (reference sequence). The CDR3 coding sequence is TGTGCCTGGAGTGGAAGCAGGGGGATCGGTACCGGGGAGCTGTTTTTT. Protein sequence: CAWSGSRGIGTGELFF.

This clonotype was found many times. This sequence joins TRBV28 and TRBJ2-3, with TRBD2 matching 9 bases. Germline assignment: CDR1 MDHEN and CDR2 SYDVKM. V trimming: 3 bases; J trimming: 2 bases; junction bases outside the gene matches: 3. The CDR3 totals 15 residues. CDR3 region: CASSFGGRVTDTQYF. The DNA for the CDR3 is TGTGCCAGCAGTTTTGGCGGGAGGGTCACAGATACGCAGTATTTT.

The chain carries TRBV7-9 and TRBJ2-5, with D tentatively TRBD2 (6 bases). The CDR3 spans 17 residues. In germline, CDR1 is SEHNR, CDR2 FQNEAQ (reference sequence). Trimming pared 1 base from V and 4 bases from J, leaving 19 bases between. The CDR3 loop reads CASSLVVTGLERETQYF. In DNA form, the CDR3 reads TGTGCCAGCAGCTTAGTGGTAACGGGACTGGAGAGAGAGACCCAGTACTTC.

The sample holds a few counts of this clonotype. V usage is TRBV6-1 and J usage is TRBJ1-3; unclear D gene. With 7 bases removed from V and 0 bases from J, the gap between germline ends came to 10 bases. In germline, CDR1 is MNHNS, CDR2 SASEGT. CDR3 length: 14 residues. The CDR3 DNA reads TGTGCCAGCATCCAAAGGATCTCTGGAAACACCATATATTTT. It is translated as CASIQRISGNTIYF.

CDR3 protein: CASSPGLGLSEQYF. The CDR3 region has the DNA TGTGCCAGCAGCCCGGGGCTAGGGCTGAGTGAGCAGTACTTC. This chain connects TRBV7-3 to TRBJ2-7; D is tentatively TRBD1 or TRBD2 (5 bases each). The V gene lost 5 bases and the J gene lost 7 bases, with 18 bases spanning the gap. The CDR3 runs 14 residues. From germline, CDR1 is SGHTA and CDR2 FQGTGA.

This clonotype was seen more than once but under ten times. The chain combines TRBV11-2 with TRBJ1-4; the D gene is possibly TRBD1 (6 bases). V was clipped by 5 bases and J by 2 bases, with 12 bases between them. The CDR3 is 15 residues long. From germline, CDR1 is SGHAT and CDR2 FQNNGV. DNA for the CDR3: TGTGCCAGCAGCGCTCAGGGGTATACTAATGAAAAACTGTTTTTT. Translated: CASSAQGYTNEKLFF.

This clonotype has more than one count but fewer than ten. V is TRBV6-2 or TRBV6-3 and J is TRBJ1-1; possible D gene TRBD1, 6 bases. This CDR3 region has 15 residues. CDR1 is MNHEY and CDR2 is SVGEGT in the germline V gene. The ends were cut back, 2 bases at V and 4 bases at J, with 14 bases in the middle. The CDR3 region has the DNA TGTGCCAGCAGTTACGTGGGGGGCGCGAGCACTGAAGCTTTCTTT. This sequence encodes CASSYVGGASTEAFF.

This clonotype was counted only a few times. The rearrangement joins TRBV6-1 to TRBJ1-5; D gene unclear. Trimming removed 3 bases at V and 4 bases at J, with 7 bases between. The CDR3 has 13 residues. Germline V CDR1 and CDR2: MNHNS, SASEGT. The CDR3 DNA reads as TGTGCCAGCAGTGACGGCCGAAATCAGCCCCAGCATTTT. This codes for CASSDGRNQPQHF.

This clonotype occurred a few times. This chain links TRBV5-1 with TRBJ2-5, with 11 positions matching TRBD1. V shed 4 bases and J 5 bases; nucleotides not matched to a gene: 10. The germline CDR1 and CDR2 sequences are SGHRS and YFSETQ. The CDR3 length is 16 residues. CDR3 loop: CASSHPDRGRVETQYF. For the CDR3, the DNA is TGCGCCAGCAGCCACCCGGACAGGGGGCGTGTGGAGACCCAGTACTTC.

In its sample, this clonotype was seen many times. The J gene is TRBJ1-5, the V gene TRBV2; D call uncertain. Germline CDR1 is SNHLY and CDR2 is FYNNEI. V lost 1 base to trimming and J lost 5 bases, with 18 bases between them. This CDR3 comprises 17 residues. CDR3 nucleotides: TGTGCCAGCAGTGAAGATTTCGGGGATACGAGGGATCAGCCCCAGCATTTT. Translating gives CASSEDFGDTRDQPQHF.

This sequence joins TRBV12-3 or TRBV12-4 and TRBJ1-3, with a tentative D call TRBD1 (5 bases). Trimming shortened V by 8 bases and J by 1 base, and 12 bases separated the two germline ends. This CDR3 has 14 residues. The CDR3 nucleotides read TGTGCCAGCGGGCTTGGGGGTTCTGGAAACACCATATATTTT. Protein product: CASGLGGSGNTIYF.

This clonotype was observed many times. The gene calls are TRBV2 and TRBJ2-5, with 8 bases that match TRBD1. The CDR3 consists of 15 residues. From germline, CDR1 is SNHLY and CDR2 FYNNEI. Unmatched junction bases numbered 7, after V lost 3 bases and J lost 4 bases. CDR3 in amino acids: CASSDGQGRLETQYF. As DNA, the CDR3 is TGTGCCAGCAGTGATGGACAGGGTAGATTAGAGACCCAGTACTTC.

This clonotype has just a few counts. This chain connects TRBV6-1 to TRBJ1-2; TRBD1 matches at 7 bases. The CDR3 consists of 14 residues. The V gene's germline CDR1 is MNHNS and CDR2 SASEGT. With V trimmed by 6 bases and J by 11 bases, 15 bases remained unmatched. The CDR3 DNA reads TGTGCCAGCAGGGTTGACAGGGATTATGGAAGGTACACCTTC. Translating it yields CASRVDRDYGRYTF.